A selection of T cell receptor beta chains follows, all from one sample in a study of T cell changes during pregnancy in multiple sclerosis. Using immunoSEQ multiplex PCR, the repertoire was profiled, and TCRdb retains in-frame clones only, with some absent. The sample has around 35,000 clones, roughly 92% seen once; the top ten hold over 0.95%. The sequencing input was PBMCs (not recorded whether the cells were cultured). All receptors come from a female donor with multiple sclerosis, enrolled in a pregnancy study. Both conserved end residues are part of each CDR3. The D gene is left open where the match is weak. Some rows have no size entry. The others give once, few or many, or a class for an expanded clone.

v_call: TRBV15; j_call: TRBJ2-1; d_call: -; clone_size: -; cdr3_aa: CATSRDRGMYEQFF; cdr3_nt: TGTGCCACCAGCAGAGATCGGGGCATGTATGAGCAGTTCTTC
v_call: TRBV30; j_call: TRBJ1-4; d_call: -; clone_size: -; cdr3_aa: CAWSGPEREKLFF; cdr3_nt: TGTGCCTGGAGTGGACCCGAGCGGGAAAAATTGTTTTTT
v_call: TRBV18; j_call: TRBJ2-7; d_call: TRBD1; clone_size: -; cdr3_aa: CASSMILQGPLGEQYF; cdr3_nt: TGTGCCAGCTCCATGATACTACAGGGGCCCTTAGGGGAGCAGTACTTC
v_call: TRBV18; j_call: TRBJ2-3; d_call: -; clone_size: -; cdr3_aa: CASSPPGGTQYF; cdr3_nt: TGTGCCAGCTCACCACCGGGAGGCACGCAGTATTTT
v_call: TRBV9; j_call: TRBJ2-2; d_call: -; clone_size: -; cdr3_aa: CASSPRMGTNTGELFF; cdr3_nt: TGTGCCAGCAGCCCCAGGATGGGGACGAACACCGGGGAGCTGTTTTTT
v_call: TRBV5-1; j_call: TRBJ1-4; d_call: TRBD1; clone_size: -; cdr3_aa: CASSLAWTGGTGEKLFF; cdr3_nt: TGCGCCAGCAGCTTGGCCTGGACAGGGGGGACTGGTGAAAAACTGTTTTTT
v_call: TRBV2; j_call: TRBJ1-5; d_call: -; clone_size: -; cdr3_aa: CASRASEGQPQHF; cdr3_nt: TGTGCCAGCAGAGCCTCCGAGGGTCAGCCCCAGCATTTT
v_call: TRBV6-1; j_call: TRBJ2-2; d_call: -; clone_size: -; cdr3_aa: CASSEAAGGQADTGELFF; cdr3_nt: TGTGCCAGCAGTGAAGCTGCGGGTGGCCAAGCGGACACCGGGGAGCTGTTTTTT
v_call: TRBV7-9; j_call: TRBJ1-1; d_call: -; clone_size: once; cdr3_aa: CASSLSSMNTEAFF; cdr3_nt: TGTGCCAGCAGCTTATCATCGATGAACACTGAAGCTTTCTTT
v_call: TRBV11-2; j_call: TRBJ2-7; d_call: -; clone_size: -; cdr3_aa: CASSLDLTVEQYF; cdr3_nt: TGTGCCAGCAGCTTAGATCTAACGGTAGAGCAGTACTTC
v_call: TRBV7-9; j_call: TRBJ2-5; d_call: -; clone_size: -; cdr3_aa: CASSLPGLHPETQYF; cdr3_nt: TGTGCCAGCAGCTTACCTGGACTCCACCCGGAGACCCAGTACTTC
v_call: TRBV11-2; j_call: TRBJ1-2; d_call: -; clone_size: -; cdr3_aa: CASSSLRIAYGYTF; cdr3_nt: TGTGCCAGCAGCTCCCTCAGGATAGCCTATGGCTACACCTTC
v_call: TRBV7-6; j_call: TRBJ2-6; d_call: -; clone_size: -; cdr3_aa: CASSSRRTDGANVLTF; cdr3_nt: TGTGCCAGCAGCTCTAGAAGGACAGATGGGGCCAACGTCCTGACTTTC
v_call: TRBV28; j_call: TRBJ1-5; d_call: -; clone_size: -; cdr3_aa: CASSPELNNQPQHF; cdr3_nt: TGTGCCAGCAGTCCGGAGCTCAACAATCAGCCCCAGCATTTT
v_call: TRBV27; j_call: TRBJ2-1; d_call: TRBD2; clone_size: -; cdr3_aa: CASRISGVDNEQFF; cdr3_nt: TGTGCCAGCAGGATTAGCGGGGTGGACAATGAGCAGTTCTTC
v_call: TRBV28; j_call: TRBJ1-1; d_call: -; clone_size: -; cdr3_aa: CASSLRGALNTEAFF; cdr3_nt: TGTGCCAGCAGTTTAAGGGGGGCTCTGAACACTGAAGCTTTCTTT
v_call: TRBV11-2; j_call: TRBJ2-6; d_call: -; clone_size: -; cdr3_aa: CASSYSSSGANVLTF; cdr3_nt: TGTGCCAGCAGCTATAGCTCCTCTGGGGCCAACGTCCTGACTTTC
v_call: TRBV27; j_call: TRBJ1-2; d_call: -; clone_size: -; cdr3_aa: CASSSDGANYGYTF; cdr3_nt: TGTGCCAGCAGTTCCGACGGGGCTAACTATGGCTACACCTTC
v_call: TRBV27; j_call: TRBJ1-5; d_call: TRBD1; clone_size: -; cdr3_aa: CASSLRTGGQPQHF; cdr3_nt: TGTGCCAGCAGTTTAAGGACAGGGGGTCAGCCCCAGCATTTT
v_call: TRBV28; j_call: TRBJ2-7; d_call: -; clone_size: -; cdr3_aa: CASRRTAASSYEQYF; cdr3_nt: TGTGCCAGCAGGAGGACGGCTGCTAGCTCCTACGAGCAGTACTTC
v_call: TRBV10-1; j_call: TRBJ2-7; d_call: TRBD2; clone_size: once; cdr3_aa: CASSALASGYEQYF; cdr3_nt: TGCGCCAGCAGTGCCCTGGCTAGCGGTTACGAGCAGTACTTC
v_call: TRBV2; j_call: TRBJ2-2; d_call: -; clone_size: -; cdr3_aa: CASRAGSNTGELFF; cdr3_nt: TGTGCCAGCAGGGCAGGTTCCAACACCGGGGAGCTGTTTTTT
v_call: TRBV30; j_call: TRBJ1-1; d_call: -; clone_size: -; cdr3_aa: CAWSVNTEAFF; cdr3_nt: TGTGCCTGGAGTGTGAACACTGAAGCTTTCTTT
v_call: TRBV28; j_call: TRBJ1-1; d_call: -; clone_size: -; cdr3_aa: CASSSGTQGSEAFF; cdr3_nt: TGTGCCAGCAGTTCCGGGACACAGGGTTCTGAAGCTTTCTTT
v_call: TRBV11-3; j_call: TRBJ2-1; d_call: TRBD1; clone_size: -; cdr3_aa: CASSLGTGNEQFF; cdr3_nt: TGTGCCAGCAGCTTAGGGACAGGCAATGAGCAGTTCTTC
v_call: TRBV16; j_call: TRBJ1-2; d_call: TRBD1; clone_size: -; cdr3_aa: CASSQSTGVTNYGYTF; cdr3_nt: TGTGCCAGCAGCCAATCGACAGGGGTAACTAACTATGGCTACACCTTC
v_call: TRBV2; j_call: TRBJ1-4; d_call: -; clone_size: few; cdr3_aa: CASSRSRDLLFEKLFF; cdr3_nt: TGTGCCAGCAGTCGGTCCCGGGACCTCCTTTTCGAAAAACTGTTTTTT
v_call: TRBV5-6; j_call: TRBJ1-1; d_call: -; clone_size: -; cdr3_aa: CASSLPWGNTEAFF; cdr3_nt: TGTGCCAGCAGCTTGCCGTGGGGGAACACTGAAGCTTTCTTT
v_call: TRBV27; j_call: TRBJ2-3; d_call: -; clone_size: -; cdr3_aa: CASRAGTSTDTQYF; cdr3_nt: TGTGCCAGCAGGGCGGGAACCAGCACAGATACGCAGTATTTT
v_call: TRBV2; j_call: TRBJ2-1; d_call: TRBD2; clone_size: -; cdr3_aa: CASSASGRFNNEQFF; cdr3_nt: TGTGCCAGCAGTGCTAGCGGGAGATTCAACAATGAGCAGTTCTTC
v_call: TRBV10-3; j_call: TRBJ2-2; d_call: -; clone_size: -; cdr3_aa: CATTHSSGFSNTGELFF; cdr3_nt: TGTGCCACCACCCACAGTTCCGGGTTTTCGAACACCGGGGAGCTGTTTTTT
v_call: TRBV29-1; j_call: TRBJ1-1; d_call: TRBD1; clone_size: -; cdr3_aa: CSVVRDRNTEAFF; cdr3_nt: TGCAGCGTTGTTCGGGACAGAAACACTGAAGCTTTCTTT
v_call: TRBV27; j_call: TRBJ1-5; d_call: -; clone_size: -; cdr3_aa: CASSQRTGINQPQHF; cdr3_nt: TGTGCCAGCAGTCAACGAACAGGGATCAATCAGCCCCAGCATTTT
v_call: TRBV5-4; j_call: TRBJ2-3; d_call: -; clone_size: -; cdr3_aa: CASSLKTRIGTDTQYF; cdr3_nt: TGTGCCAGCAGCCTTAAGACTAGAATTGGAACAGATACGCAGTATTTT
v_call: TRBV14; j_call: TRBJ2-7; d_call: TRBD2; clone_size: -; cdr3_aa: CATSTSGASYEQYF; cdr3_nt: TGTGCCACCTCAACTAGCGGGGCCTCCTACGAGCAGTACTTC
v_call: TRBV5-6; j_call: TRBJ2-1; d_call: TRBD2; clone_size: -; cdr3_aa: CASSLGLAGGTIEQFF; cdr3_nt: TGTGCCAGCAGCCTGGGACTAGCGGGAGGGACTATTGAGCAGTTCTTC
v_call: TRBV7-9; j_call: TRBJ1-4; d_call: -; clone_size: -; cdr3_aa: CASSLSEGSSNEKLFF; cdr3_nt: TGTGCCAGCAGCTTATCCGAGGGGTCGTCTAATGAAAAACTGTTTTTT
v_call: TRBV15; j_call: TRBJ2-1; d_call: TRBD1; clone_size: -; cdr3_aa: CATSSGQGKFNEQFF; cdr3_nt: TGTGCCACCAGCAGTGGACAGGGGAAATTCAATGAGCAGTTCTTC
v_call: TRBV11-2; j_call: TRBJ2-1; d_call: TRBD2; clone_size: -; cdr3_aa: CASSPLAGGPSHEQFF; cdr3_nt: TGTGCCAGCAGCCCCCTGGCGGGAGGGCCCTCACATGAGCAGTTCTTC
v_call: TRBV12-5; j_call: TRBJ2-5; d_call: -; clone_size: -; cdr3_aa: CASGLVTSGAGERKTQYF; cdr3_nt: TGTGCTAGTGGTTTGGTCACTTCAGGGGCGGGGGAGAGAAAGACCCAGTACTTC
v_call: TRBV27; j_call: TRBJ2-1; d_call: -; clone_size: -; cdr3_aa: CASSYQGGGYNEQFF; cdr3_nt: TGTGCCAGCAGTTACCAGGGGGGGGGCTACAATGAGCAGTTCTTC